Listed below are T cell receptor beta chains from one sample, sequenced in a study of CDR3 diversity in severe acne. TCRdb re-called the PCR reads with MiXCR, one entry per CDR3 protein. The data hold fewer than 90,000 distinct CDR3 sequences, with under 55% observed a single time. The sample comprised blood. All receptors come from a male donor with severe acne vulgaris. CDR3s include the opening cysteine and the closing phenylalanine or tryptophan. Each record gives: J gene, clone size, V gene, D gene, CDR3 protein, CDR3 DNA. A D gene is named only where the DNA matches it firmly. Rows give clone size only sometimes, using once, few, many, or a class for an expanded clone.

>TRBJ1-6|many|TRBV7-6|TRBD1
CASSGTGYNSPLHF
TGTGCCAGCAGCGGGACAGGGTATAATTCACCCCTCCACTTT
>TRBJ2-5|many|TRBV6-6|.
CATSGGPYQETQYF
TGTGCCACCTCTGGCGGTCCGTACCAAGAGACCCAGTACTTC
>TRBJ1-2|.|TRBV6-5|.
CASQSDRLDYGYTF
TGTGCCAGCCAATCGGACAGATTAGACTATGGCTACACCTTC
>TRBJ2-7|.|TRBV7-9|.
CASSSRYEQYF
TGTGCCAGCAGCTCCCGGTACGAGCAGTACTTC
>TRBJ2-7|.|TRBV28|TRBD2
CASAREGVYEQDF
TGTGCCAGCGCACGGGAGGGCGTCTACGAGCAGGACTTC
>TRBJ1-1|.|TRBV7-2|.
CASSLLGTEAFF
TGTGCCAGCAGCTTACTGGGTACTGAAGCTTTCTTT
>TRBJ2-1|medium-sized|TRBV12-3/TRBV12-4|.
CASSLDSNEQFF
TGTGCCAGCAGTTTAGATAGCAATGAGCAGTTCTTC
>TRBJ2-2|few|TRBV9|TRBD1
CASSVVGGRGTGELFF
TGTGCCAGCAGCGTAGTAGGGGGCCGAGGCACCGGGGAGCTGTTTTTT
>TRBJ1-3|.|TRBV5-4|.
CASSLTAPLSGNTIYF
TGTGCCAGCAGCTTAACAGCTCCGCTCTCTGGAAACACCATATATTTT
>TRBJ2-7|.|TRBV6-2/TRBV6-3|TRBD1
CASSYSIQGLIARDLEPYEQYF
TGTGCCAGCAGTTACTCTATACAGGGGCTGATTGCTAGAGATCTGGAGCCCTACGAGCAGTACTTC
>TRBJ1-6|many|TRBV19|.
CASRTDHVINSPLHF
TGTGCCAGTAGAACCGATCACGTTATAAATTCACCCCTCCACTTT
>TRBJ2-7|few|TRBV6-5|TRBD2
CASIGTSGYEQYF
TGTGCCAGCATTGGGACTAGCGGCTACGAGCAGTACTTC
>TRBJ2-3|many|TRBV5-1|TRBD2
CASSFSGLAGGESDTQYF
TGCGCCAGCAGCTTCTCCGGACTAGCGGGAGGAGAGTCAGATACGCAGTATTTT
>TRBJ2-5|.|TRBV20-1|.
CSAREEAAGETQYF
TGCAGTGCTAGAGAGGAAGCGGCGGGAGAGACCCAGTACTTC
>TRBJ2-2|many|TRBV5-6|.
CASSLWTGELFF
TGTGCCAGCAGCTTGTGGACCGGGGAGCTGTTTTTT
>TRBJ2-7|medium-sized|TRBV5-1|TRBD2
CASSLQTSHQHYEQYF
TGCGCCAGCAGCTTACAGACTAGCCATCAACACTACGAGCAGTACTTC
>TRBJ1-1|.|TRBV24-1|TRBD1
CASRSGGADTEAFF
TGTGCCAGCAGGTCAGGGGGCGCAGACACTGAAGCTTTCTTT
>TRBJ1-5|.|TRBV10-3|.
CAISESEAEGPGLPQHF
TGTGCCATCAGTGAGTCGGAGGCGGAGGGCCCGGGGTTACCCCAGCATTTT
>TRBJ1-2|.|TRBV3-1|.
CASSQEGAGRNYGYTF
TGTGCCAGCAGCCAAGAAGGGGCAGGGCGGAACTATGGCTACACCTTC
>TRBJ1-1|few|TRBV5-6|.
CASSFSSTEAFF
TGTGCCAGCAGCTTCAGCAGCACTGAAGCTTTCTTT
>TRBJ1-1|.|TRBV5-1|.
CASSPGLLMNTEAFF
TGCGCCAGCAGCCCGGGACTGCTAATGAACACTGAAGCTTTCTTT
>TRBJ2-2|many|TRBV29-1|.
CSVVRGAGTGELFF
TGCAGCGTTGTACGGGGGGCGGGCACCGGGGAGCTGTTTTTT
>TRBJ1-5|once|TRBV7-9|.
CASSPEGDSNQPQHF
TGTGCCAGCAGTCCAGAGGGGGATAGCAATCAGCCCCAGCATTTT
>TRBJ2-1|.|TRBV27|TRBD2
CASSTLASVYNEQFF
TGTGCCAGCAGTACACTAGCGAGCGTTTACAATGAGCAGTTCTTC
>TRBJ2-7|.|TRBV7-9|.
CASSLGGVLGEQYF
TGTGCCAGCAGCTTAGGGGGAGTTTTAGGCGAGCAGTACTTC
>TRBJ2-7|.|TRBV20-1|.
CSVTEPGFVNIQYFGGTYEQYF
.
>TRBJ1-5|.|TRBV20-1|.
CSASIRTGNQPQHF
TGCAGTGCTAGTATCCGCACGGGCAATCAGCCCCAGCATTTT
>TRBJ2-7|.|TRBV30|.
CAWSVRNYYEQYF
TGTGCCTGGAGTGTACGAAACTACTACGAGCAGTACTTC
>TRBJ1-1|.|TRBV5-1|.
CASSLLNTGTSEAFF
TGCGCCAGCAGCTTGCTGAATACCGGGACATCTGAAGCTTTCTTT
>TRBJ1-6|once|TRBV25-1|.
CASSESTGFSPLHF
TGTGCCAGCAGTGAGTCCACAGGGTTTTCACCCCTCCACTTT
>TRBJ1-6|many|TRBV20-1|.
CSASWTVFNSPLHF
TGCAGTGCTTCCTGGACAGTTTTTAATTCACCCCTCCACTTT
>TRBJ2-7|.|TRBV20-1|TRBD1
CSAAKSGQSDEQYF
TGCAGTGCTGCAAAATCGGGACAGTCCGACGAGCAGTACTTC
>TRBJ2-3|.|TRBV20-1|TRBD2
CSARNEEPVHSGGPFSDTQYF
TGCAGTGCTAGAAATGAGGAGCCAGTCCATAGCGGGGGTCCCTTTTCGGATACGCAGTATTTT
>TRBJ2-1|.|TRBV13|TRBD1
CASSEGQGMVNEQFF
TGTGCCAGCAGCGAAGGACAGGGAATGGTCAATGAGCAGTTCTTC
>TRBJ2-6|.|TRBV10-3|.
CAISESVSGSNVLTF
TGTGCCATCAGTGAGTCTGTATCCGGGTCCAACGTCCTGACTTTC
>TRBJ1-3|few|TRBV11-3|.
CASSLQVVVGFAIYF
TGTGCCAGCAGCTTACAGGTCGTGGTGGGGTTCGCCATATATTTT
>TRBJ2-1|.|TRBV28|.
CASLAAGGNEQFF
TGTGCCAGCTTGGCGGCTGGGGGGAATGAGCAGTTCTTC
>TRBJ2-1|medium-sized|TRBV15|TRBD2
CATSRGDGAGGFYNEQFF
TGTGCCACCAGCAGGGGGGATGGAGCGGGAGGGTTCTACAATGAGCAGTTCTTC
>TRBJ2-1|few|TRBV6-5|TRBD2
CASSYRERGTYNEQFF
TGTGCCAGCAGTTACCGGGAGCGGGGGACCTACAATGAGCAGTTCTTC
>TRBJ1-1|few|TRBV11-1|.
CASSLRPLGTEAFF
TGTGCCAGCAGCTTACGGCCTTTGGGGACAGAAGCTTTCTTT
>TRBJ1-3|.|TRBV24-1|.
CATSDSRNTIYF
TGTGCCACCAGTGATTCGAGGAACACCATATATTTT
>TRBJ1-5|few|TRBV10-3|.
CAISESQGNQPQHF
TGTGCCATCAGTGAGTCCCAGGGGAATCAGCCCCAGCATTTT
>TRBJ2-3|.|TRBV6-1|TRBD2
CASSEQAGGTDTQYF
TGTGCCAGCAGTGAACAAGCGGGAGGCACAGATACGCAGTATTTT
>TRBJ2-3|.|TRBV29-1|TRBD2
CSVGEREGGTDTQYF
TGCAGCGTCGGAGAGCGGGAGGGCGGCACAGATACGCAGTATTTT
>TRBJ2-7|.|TRBV15|.
CATSTKGTRNSYEQYF
TGTGCCACCAGCACAAAAGGGACACGGAATTCCTACGAGCAGTACTTC
>TRBJ2-5|.|TRBV10-2|TRBD2
CASSPSGRALETQYF
TGTGCCAGCAGCCCTAGCGGGAGGGCCTTGGAGACCCAGTACTTC
>TRBJ1-1|.|TRBV4-3|.
CASSQEAGLNTEAFF
TGCGCCAGCAGCCAAGAGGCAGGCTTGAACACTGAAGCTTTCTTT
>TRBJ2-7|.|TRBV10-2|.
CASSERQYEQYF
TGCGCCAGCAGTGAAAGACAGTACGAGCAGTACTTC
>TRBJ1-5|.|TRBV7-9|.
CASSATGYNQPQHF
TGTGCCAGCAGCGCTACAGGATACAATCAGCCCCAGCATTTT
>TRBJ1-1|few|TRBV10-3|.
CAIRTDLNTEAFF
TGTGCCATCAGGACAGACTTGAACACTGAAGCTTTCTTT
>TRBJ2-7|.|TRBV19|.
CASSPGGGPYEQYF
TGTGCCAGTAGCCCAGGAGGGGGACCCTACGAGCAGTACTTC